This TCR beta chain is from a study of T cells in Graves' hyperthyroidism and ophthalmopathy. Study-wide results and limits: It was a median around 6 months before onset that the model predicted ophthalmopathy.

Researchers took RNA transcripts and amplified the TCR beta CDR3 regions from them. Researchers ran a first-round RT-PCR on the TCR CDR3 using the HTBI primer set. In TCRdb, the multiplex PCR reads were re-called with MiXCR into one record per CDR3 protein. The table lists around 530,000 distinct CDR3 sequences, roughly 17% of them singletons. Losses at the gene ends were 3 bases for V and 6 bases for J; bases not matched to a gene: 6. Germline V lookup: CDR1 MNHEY, CDR2 SVGEGT. This CDR3 contains 15 residues. With duration under 3 months, ophthalmopathy was active: Clinical Activity Score at least 3, NOSPECS at least 4. Lactation, pregnancy, other autoimmune disease or uncontrolled infection led to exclusion of patients. This clonotype has at least ten counts. Its antigen is undetermined.

The specimen sequenced was blood. This receptor was identified in a woman between 18 and 30 years old with Graves' ophthalmopathy. This chain uses TRBV6-2 or TRBV6-3 with TRBJ1-5; 9 nucleotides line up with TRBD1. The CDR3 region has the DNA TGTGCCAGCAGTTATTCCGGGACAGGGTTTCAGCCCCAGCATTTT. Its protein product is CASSYSGTGFQPQHF.